The clone carrying this TCR beta chain is a singleton in its sample. Its antigen is undetermined. The CDR3 is 14 amino acids. Trimming took off 4 bases at V and 0 bases at J, with 4 bases between the two ends. Germline CDR1 reads MNHNY; CDR2 reads SVGAGI (reference sequence). The method was immunoSEQ multiplex PCR; TCRdb's version includes in-frame clones alone and lacks a portion of them. The sample consists of tens of thousands of clones, 65% to 80% of them appearing once. These data come from a study of T cell responses to AZD1222 COVID-19 vaccine. Findings and limits, study-wide: AZD1222 recipients seropositive at baseline numbered only six.

The TCR sequence derives from an adult in good health. The rearrangement uses TRBV6-6 and TRBJ2-6; D not certain. Source: peripheral blood, taken on day 0 of AZD1222 vaccination. In nucleotides, the CDR3 is TGTGCCAGCAGTTTTTACTCTGGGGCCAACGTCCTGACTTTC. Translated, it gives CASSFYSGANVLTF.